The 22 T cell receptor beta chains below were found in one sample sequenced in a study of control samples from healthy donors and cancer patients (dated by TCRdb to 2018 to 2020). Library preparation used the immunoSEQ multiplex PCR assay. TCRdb took over this immuneACCESS table, retaining in-frame rearrangements with V and J assigned. Such tables are incomplete; in checked studies, under half of the missing clones stem from an unresolved V gene, and the remainder is unexplained. The sample table lists tens of thousands of clones, less than 80% of them with a count of one. The ten top clones hold around 20% of the sample. The specimen sequenced was PBMCs. These receptor sequences come from a man aged 55-75 years with head and neck cancer.

V and J are TRBV21-1 and TRBJ2-2; the tabulated D call, TRBD1, remains unverified against the DNA. TRBV21-1 is labeled a pseudogene. CDR3 length equals 20 residues. The CDR3 bases are TGTGCCAGCAGCAATAGTTCTCCGATGGGCAGGACAACGAACACCGGGGAGCTGTTTTTT. Protein product: CASSNSSPMGRTTNTGELFF.

This clone was recorded once. The chain joins TRBV18 to TRBJ1-2; D is unresolved. The CDR3 sequence is 17 residues long. CDR1 and CDR2 (germline): KGHSH, LQKENI. The germline V and J ends were trimmed by 2 bases and 1 base, with 17 bases remaining between them. CDR3 in amino acids: CASSPGFSSTFNYGYTF. DNA of the CDR3: TGTGCCAGCTCACCAGGGTTCTCCTCGACTTTTAACTATGGCTACACCTTC.

The chain joins TRBV14 to TRBJ1-3; no firm D call. The CDR3 is 12 residues long. Germline lookup yields CDR1 SGHDN and CDR2 FVKESK. Trimming shortened V by 4 bases and J by 0 bases, and 1 base separated the two germline ends. The CDR3 region has the DNA TGTGCCAGCAGCCTCTCTGGAAACACCATATATTTT. Translating gives CASSLSGNTIYF. Full variable domain (outside the CDR3, taken from reference TRBV14 and TRBJ1-3): EAGVTQFPSHSVIEKGQTVTLRCDPISGHDNLYWYRRVMGKEIKFLLHFVKESKQDESGMPNNRFLAERTGGTYSTLKVQPAELEDSGVYFCASSLSGNTIYFGEGSWLTVV.

CDR3 coding DNA: TGTGCCAGCAGCCCCGGGGGGGGTACTGAAGCTTTCTTT. Translating it yields CASSPGGGTEAFF. V gene TRBV3-1 (or the pseudogene TRBV3-2) combines with J gene TRBJ1-1; maybe TRBD1 (5 bases). CDR1 LGHDT and CDR2 YNNKEL come from the germline V gene (reference sequence). Trimming cost V 4 bases and J 5 bases, with 11 bases left between them. CDR3 length: 13 residues.

The J gene is TRBJ2-7, the V gene TRBV7-6; D might be TRBD2 (6 bases). The germline gives CDR1 SGHVS, CDR2 FNYEAQ. This CDR3 has 15 amino acids. Trimming shortened V by 5 bases and J by 6 bases, and 20 bases separated the two germline ends. The CDR3 is CASSVTRSTAGEQYF. CDR3 DNA: TGTGCCAGCAGCGTTACGCGTTCTACAGCGGGCGAGCAGTACTTC.

This chain connects TRBV6-5 to TRBJ2-2, with 11 bases lining up with TRBD1. The CDR3 length is 15 residues. The V segment lost 5 bases and the J segment 4 bases; nucleotides outside the gene matches: 3. The V gene's germline CDR1 is MNHEY and CDR2 SVGAGI. The CDR3 protein is CASSPGTGGTGELFF. CDR3 nucleotides: TGTGCCAGCAGTCCAGGGACAGGGGGCACCGGGGAGCTGTTTTTT.

The V gene is TRBV19, the J gene TRBJ1-1; D is possibly TRBD1 (6 bases). Trimming cost V 5 bases and J 1 base, with 14 bases left between them. There are 15 residues in the CDR3. Germline V gene data show CDR1 as LNHDA and CDR2 as SQIVND (reference sequence). For the CDR3, the DNA is TGTGCCAGTAGTGTGGACAGCTCCCCGAACACTGAAGCTTTCTTT. The encoded protein is CASSVDSSPNTEAFF.

The gene calls are TRBV14 and TRBJ2-5; weak D call: TRBD2 (6 bases). The CDR3 is 16 residues long. V was clipped by 0 bases and J by 0 bases, with 11 bases between them. Per germline, CDR1 SGHDN and CDR2 FVKESK. CDR3 loop: CASSQDWGVDQETQYF. DNA for the CDR3: TGTGCCAGCAGCCAAGATTGGGGGGTGGACCAAGAGACCCAGTACTTC.

V and J are TRBV4-2 and TRBJ2-1, with 12 bases lining up with TRBD2. Germline CDR1 reads LGHNA; CDR2 reads YNFKEQ. V shed 0 bases and J 4 bases; nucleotides not matched to a gene: 4. This CDR3 contains 17 residues. The CDR3 is CASSQDRTSGKYNEQFF. DNA for the CDR3: TGTGCCAGCAGCCAAGACCGGACTAGCGGGAAGTACAATGAGCAGTTCTTC.

The chain employs TRBV7-8 and TRBJ2-7; TRBD1 matches 7 bases. The trim removed 1 base at V and 1 base at J, leaving 7 bases unmatched. The germline V gene encodes CDR1 SGHVS and CDR2 FQNEAQ. The length of the CDR3 is 16 residues. The CDR3 coding sequence is TGTGCCAGCAGCTTAGTTAGGGGGCCCAATTCCTACGAGCAGTACTTC. This translates into CASSLVRGPNSYEQYF. Filled out from reference TRBV7-8 and TRBJ2-7, the complete variable domain reads GAGVSQSPRYKVAKRGQDVALRCDPISGHVSLFWYQQALGQGPEFLTYFQNEAQLDKSGLPSDRFFAERPEGSVSTLKIQRTQQEDSAVYLCASSLVRGPNSYEQYFGPGTRLTVT.

V and J are TRBV19 and TRBJ2-1; TRBD1 matches at 10 bases. The trim removed 3 bases at V and 8 bases at J, leaving 7 bases unmatched. The CDR3 consists of 15 residues. Germline loops: CDR1 LNHDA, CDR2 SQIVND (reference sequence). CDR3: CASSIRTGGVDEQFF. The CDR3 DNA is TGTGCCAGTAGTATCCGGACAGGGGGGGTCGATGAGCAGTTCTTC.

The rearrangement links TRBV27 to TRBJ2-4; 8 bases are shared with TRBD2. Germline CDR1 and CDR2: MNHEY and SMNVEV (reference sequence). V gave up 8 bases and J gave up 7 bases; unmatched junction bases: 16. CDR3 length: 16 residues. CDR3 nucleotides: TGTGCCAGCCGGAGGTGGGCTACGGGAGGGAAGAACATTCAGTACTTC. This encodes CASRRWATGGKNIQYF.

The J gene is TRBJ2-5, the V gene TRBV29-1; 12 positions match TRBD1. CDR3 length: 13 amino acids. J was trimmed by 9 bases and V by 7 bases; bases with no gene match: 9. CDR1 SQVTM and CDR2 ANQGSEA come from the germline V gene. CDR3 sequence reads: CSAGTGGSTAQYF. The CDR3 DNA is TGCAGCGCCGGGACAGGGGGCTCAACGGCCCAGTACTTC.

The chain carries TRBV5-5 and TRBJ2-3; D is unresolved. CDR3 length: 15 residues. Trimming left V 7 bases short and J 1 base short, with 16 bases between. Germline-derived CDR1 and CDR2 are SGHKS and YYEKEE (reference sequence). CDR3 amino acids: CASHPVGTGTDTQYF. The CDR3 DNA sequence: TGTGCCAGCCACCCCGTGGGAACGGGCACAGATACGCAGTATTTT.

The V and J genes are TRBV12-3 or TRBV12-4 and TRBJ2-7, with D possibly called TRBD1 or TRBD2 (5 bases each). V gave up 3 bases and J gave up 2 bases, with 5 bases separating them. The CDR3 has 12 amino acids. CDR3 nucleotides: TGTGCCAGCAGTTTGGGGGCCTACGAGCAGTACTTC. The encoded protein is CASSLGAYEQYF.

In this sample, this clone turned up once. This chain connects TRBV7-9 to TRBJ1-3, with 8 bases that match TRBD1. Trimming cost V 3 bases and J 0 bases; bases outside gene matches: 4. The CDR3 is 16 residues long. In germline, CDR1 is SEHNR, CDR2 FQNEAQ (reference sequence). The CDR3 region has the DNA TGTGCCAGCAGCTTCTGGACAGGGTTCTCTGGAAACACCATATATTTT. Translated, it gives CASSFWTGFSGNTIYF.

This sequence joins TRBV13 and TRBJ1-1, with TRBD1 matching 8 bases. Germline V gives CDR1 PRHDT, CDR2 FYEKMQ (reference sequence). The trim removed 5 bases at V and 6 bases at J, leaving 8 bases unmatched. This CDR3 spans 14 amino acids. CDR3 bases: TGTGCCAGCAGCCCGCCGACAGGGGACCCTGAAGCTTTCTTT. It specifies CASSPPTGDPEAFF.

The chain couples TRBV4-3 to TRBJ2-7, with 10 bases fitting TRBD2. Germline trimming cut 1 base from V and 2 bases from J; bases unmatched to any gene: 2. This CDR3 is 15 amino acids long. CDR1 and CDR2 (germline): LGHNA, YSLEER. Here the CDR3 reads CASSQGLAGAYEQYF. For the CDR3, the DNA is TGCGCCAGCAGCCAAGGGCTAGCGGGAGCCTACGAGCAGTACTTC.

This clone was picked up one time. V usage is TRBV2 and J usage is TRBJ1-2; 7 nucleotides match TRBD1. After removal of 4 bases from V and 2 bases from J, the junction contained 4 bases not matched to a gene. The germline V gene has CDR1 SNHLY and CDR2 FYNNEI. The CDR3 covers 14 residues. This CDR3 reads CASSAGDRNYGYTF. The CDR3 DNA sequence: TGTGCCAGCAGTGCCGGGGACAGAAACTATGGCTACACCTTC.

V is TRBV7-3 and J is TRBJ2-2; TRBD2 matches at 7 bases. V lost 4 bases to trimming and J lost 5 bases; unmatched junction nucleotides: 16. This CDR3 has 18 residues. Germline CDR1 is SGHTA and CDR2 is FQGTGA. This chain's CDR3 is CASSSTAGLEGGTGELFF. The DNA of the CDR3 is TGTGCCAGCAGCTCAACTGCCGGCCTCGAGGGAGGGACCGGGGAGCTGTTTTTT.

V and J are TRBV11-3 and TRBJ2-1; tentative D call: TRBD2 (6 bases). Germline V gene lookup returns CDR1 SGHNT and CDR2 YENEEA. The CDR3 consists of 13 residues. Trimming removed 6 bases at V and 7 bases at J, with 13 bases between. The CDR3 protein is CASSAWRVNEQFF. For the CDR3, the DNA is TGTGCCAGCAGTGCCTGGAGGGTTAATGAGCAGTTCTTC. Based on the CDR3 plus reference TRBV11-3 and TRBJ2-1, the full variable domain is EAGVVQSPRYKIIEKKQPVAFWCNPISGHNTLYWYLQNLGQGPELLIRYENEEAVDDSQLPKDRFSAERLKGVDSTLKIQPAELGDSAVYLCASSAWRVNEQFFGPGTRLTVL.

The rearrangement uses TRBV14 and TRBJ2-1, with 12 bases lining up with TRBD2. The CDR3 contains 16 residues. Germline values: CDR1 SGHDN, CDR2 FVKESK. V lost 4 bases and J lost 6; bases outside the gene matches: 7. In DNA, the CDR3 is TGTGCCAGCAGCCGCCGTCTAGCGGGAGGGCCCAATGAGCAGTTCTTC. Protein: CASSRRLAGGPNEQFF.